The 13 T cell receptor beta chains listed next were all sequenced from one sample in a study of T cell changes during pregnancy in multiple sclerosis. TCRdb's copy holds only in-frame clones and misses some; the assay was immunoSEQ multiplex PCR. The sample lists about 46,000 clones; approximately 90% were seen once. Specimen: CD8+ T cells from peripheral blood mononuclear cells, collected in the second trimester of pregnancy. The origin of the receptors is a female donor with multiple sclerosis, enrolled in a pregnancy study.

The chain links TRBV6-5 to TRBJ2-7, with 9 bases aligning to TRBD1. CDR1 and CDR2 (germline): MNHEY, SVGAGI. V dropped 10 bases and J dropped 6; count of bases not matched to a gene: 13. The CDR3 totals 14 residues. This CDR3 reads CATSGTGSFGEQYF. In DNA, the CDR3 is TGTGCCACCTCCGGGACAGGGTCATTCGGCGAGCAGTACTTC.

The chain employs TRBV4-3 and TRBJ2-1; 8 bases map to TRBD2. The CDR3 runs to 16 residues. The ends lost 4 bases at V and 3 bases at J; junction bases unmatched: 8. Per the germline V gene, CDR1 is LGHNA and CDR2 is YSLEER. CDR3 amino acids: CASSPELSGGYNEQFF. CDR3 DNA sequence: TGCGCCAGCAGCCCCGAGCTGAGCGGGGGCTACAATGAGCAGTTCTTC.

The chain uses TRBV4-3 and TRBJ2-6; D possibly corresponds to TRBD2 (5 bases). The germline V and J ends were trimmed by 0 bases and 0 bases, with 6 bases remaining between them. The CDR3 extends over 16 amino acids. Germline loops: CDR1 LGHNA, CDR2 YSLEER. CDR3 DNA: TGCGCCAGCAGCCAAGAGGGGAGCTCTGGGGCCAACGTCCTGACTTTC. Its translation is CASSQEGSSGANVLTF.

With regard to this clone: The CDR3 end shows no conserved phenylalanine or tryptophan, and so a read error is likely. No DNA is shown, since the ends of the CDR3 on it are uncertain; the CDR3 is the one TCRdb lists. V and J are TRBV7-9 and TRBJ2-7; TRBD1, the table's D call, was not compared with the DNA. The CDR3 contains 10 residues when both ends are counted. Germline CDR1 reads SEHNR; CDR2 reads FQNEAQ (reference sequence). The CDR3 protein is CASSLEETEL.

The CDR3 sequence: CASSQVLAGDTNYGYTF. CDR3 nucleotides: TGTGCCAGCAGCCAAGTCCTAGCGGGGGATACTAACTATGGCTACACCTTC. The chain joins TRBV4-2 to TRBJ1-2; D is perhaps TRBD1 (5 bases). This CDR3 has 17 residues. The V and J ends lost 1 base and 0 bases respectively, with 15 bases between them. The germline CDR1 and CDR2 sequences are LGHNA and YNFKEQ.

This clone is categorized as medium-sized. The V and J genes are TRBV6-6 and TRBJ2-4; tentative D call: TRBD1 (5 bases). V was shortened by 3 bases and J by 8 bases, with 14 bases between the two germline ends. CDR1 and CDR2 (germline): MNHNY, SVGAGI (reference sequence). The CDR3 spans 14 residues. Written as DNA, the CDR3 is TGTGCCAGCAGTTATGACAGCTTTGGGGACATTCAGTACTTC. This sequence encodes CASSYDSFGDIQYF.

The chain couples TRBV7-3 to TRBJ1-1; 8 nucleotides agree with TRBD1. The V and J ends lost 4 bases and 1 base, in that order; junction bases with no gene match: 5. The CDR3 contains 15 residues. Germline-derived CDR1 and CDR2 are SGHTA and FQGTGA. The CDR3 region is CASSSTGGGNTEAFF. In DNA form, the CDR3 reads TGTGCCAGCAGCTCCACAGGGGGGGGGAACACTGAAGCTTTCTTT.

This clone was counted once. The CDR3 coding sequence is TGTGCCAGCAGCTTACGGGTGGACACTGAAGCTTTCTTT. Amino acid sequence: CASSLRVDTEAFF. The chain has TRBV5-4 and TRBJ1-1; D is unclear. The CDR3 is made up of 13 amino acids. The V end was cut by 2 bases, the J end by 3 bases, with 8 bases between. Germline lookup yields CDR1 SGHNT and CDR2 YYREEE (reference sequence).

The rearrangement links TRBV9 to TRBJ1-1; no definite D call. The germline V gene encodes CDR1 SGDLS and CDR2 YYNGEE. The V end lost 4 bases, the J end lost 1 base, and 8 bases lay between the germline ends. The CDR3 is 13 amino acids. The DNA of the CDR3 is TGTGCCAGCAGCCGGGGAGGGAACACTGAAGCTTTCTTT. Translation: CASSRGGNTEAFF.

The rearrangement links TRBV5-1 to TRBJ2-2; a possible D gene is TRBD2 (6 bases). Trimming pared 4 bases from V and 6 bases from J, leaving 22 bases between. The CDR3 sequence is 17 residues long. Germline CDR1 reads SGHRS; CDR2 reads YFSETQ. CDR3 nucleotides: TGCGCCAGCAGCAGTGAGTCCGGCACTGCGGGATCCGGGGAGCTGTTTTTT. Residues: CASSSESGTAGSGELFF.

V gene TRBV27 combines with J gene TRBJ2-7; the D gene is possibly TRBD1 (6 bases). The CDR3 has 14 amino acids. The germline V gene encodes CDR1 MNHEY and CDR2 SMNVEV (reference sequence). V shed 3 bases and J shed 0 bases, with 9 bases lying between them. Here the CDR3 DNA reads TGTGCCAGCAGTTTTCGGACAGCCTCCTACGAGCAGTACTTC. This translates into CASSFRTASYEQYF.

V and J are TRBV2 and TRBJ1-2; 8 positions match TRBD1. Per germline, CDR1 SNHLY and CDR2 FYNNEI. V gave up 4 bases and J gave up 5 bases; unmatched junction bases: 9. The CDR3 length is 15 residues. The CDR3 loop is CASSAGRGLWYGYTF. CDR3 bases: TGTGCCAGCAGTGCTGGCAGGGGGCTTTGGTATGGCTACACCTTC. Drawing the rest from reference TRBV2 and TRBJ1-2, the complete variable domain is EPEVTQTPSHQVTQMGQEVILRCVPISNHLYFYWYRQILGQKVEFLVSFYNNEISEKSEIFDDQFSVERPDGSNFTLKIRSTKLEDSAMYFCASSAGRGLWYGYTFGSGTRLTVV.

The rearrangement uses TRBV7-2 and TRBJ1-2, with D uncertain. The CDR3 has 13 residues. V was shortened by 5 bases and J by 2 bases, with 9 bases between the two germline ends. Germline V gives CDR1 SGHTA, CDR2 FQGNSA. The CDR3 DNA follows: TGTGCCAGCAGCCGACACCAGAACTATGGCTACACCTTC. Its translation: CASSRHQNYGYTF.